This T cell receptor beta chain emerged from a study of Tregs in tolerant kidney transplant recipients. The overall study: Mixed chimerism was transient after nonmyeloablative marrow transplants from related graft donors. General study results and limits: Tregs expanded with activated donor B cells seemed most donor-specific.

Some clones are missing from TCRdb's copy, which holds only in-frame ones; the method was immunoSEQ multiplex PCR. Here the sample table reports tens of thousands of clones. Thawed PBMCs were FACS-sorted into unstimulated CD4+CD25+CD127- regulatory T cells, CD4+CD25- non-regulatory cells, CD4 and CD8 cells. Per the germline V gene, CDR1 is SNHLY and CDR2 is FYNNEI. Trimming removed 8 bases from V and 3 bases from J; junction bases left unmatched: 9. CDR3 length: 14 residues. About this clone itself: What it binds is not known. The read falls 3 residues short of the CDR3 end, and the missing part is taken from the germline J gene.

This sequence was found in a human donor who received a combined kidney and bone marrow transplant. The gene calls are TRBV2 and TRBJ1-2, with TRBD1 identical over 7 bases. Here the sequenced sample was CD4+ T cells from blood, taken before the transplant. The CDR3 loop reads CASEVQGLDYGYTF. CDR3 DNA (partial): TGTGCCAGCGAGGTACAGGGGCTGGACTATGGC.